The clone carrying this TCR beta chain was seen repeatedly, ten times or more. The sample is drawn from a study of T cell repertoires in cytomegalovirus infection. The CDR3 covers 14 residues. CDR1 MNHNS and CDR2 SASEGT come from the germline V gene. The V and J ends lost 6 bases and 2 bases, in that order; junction bases with no gene match: 5. Each CDR3 protein gets one entry after TCRdb re-called the reads with MiXCR. The sample records roughly 320,000 distinct CDR3 sequences, 9.6% being singletons. The V gene is TRBV6-1, the J gene TRBJ1-1; TRBD1 matches at 8 bases. The sample consisted of PBMCs. This TCR was sampled from a human donor in good health (CMV status not recorded). Some clones in this sample may be carry-over from other donors' samples. The CDR3 DNA reads as TGTGCCAGCAGCCCAGGGGGCATTAACACTGAAGCTTTCTTT. Protein: CASSPGGINTEAFF.